This T cell receptor beta chain is from a study of T-cell memory formation after mild COVID-19. Germline V gene sequence: CDR1 MDHEN, CDR2 SYDVKM. There are 15 residues in the CDR3. V was trimmed by 5 bases and J by 1 base, leaving 9 bases between them. TCRdb re-called the 5' RACE reads with MiXCR, one entry per CDR3 protein. The sample includes 150,000 to 200,000 distinct CDR3 sequences, roughly 17% of them seen just once. The study, taken as a whole, reports: CD4+ contracting clones were found mainly in CM and EM, and CD8+ ones in EMRA. Researchers found some responding clones in pre-infection memory, a sign that cross-reactive memory joined. Contracting clones from day 15 to 85 had balanced CD4/CD8; later expanders favoured CD4+. Nothing confirmed that second-wave clones peaking on day 37 were specific for SARS-CoV-2.

This clonotype was detected only a few times. Its antigen is not identified. This TCR derives from an adult woman who had mild COVID-19 (a few samples of this study predate the infection). Cell type and time point are not known. V usage is TRBV28 and J usage is TRBJ2-6, with D perhaps matching TRBD1 (5 bases). The sequenced sample consisted of PBMCs or a T cell subset sorted from them (not recorded which). CDR3 sequence reads: CASSGAGSGANVLTF. In nucleotides, the CDR3 is TGTGCCAGCAGTGGGGCCGGTTCTGGGGCCAACGTCCTGACTTTC.